The rows below give T cell receptor beta chains drawn from one sample of a study of sequential checkpoint blockade in melanoma. Produced via immunoSEQ multiplex PCR; TCRdb's table is partial and in-frame only. The sample includes some 17,000 clones, roughly four fifths of them seen just once. Sequenced material: CD8+ T cells sorted from blood (inferred from file names), taken from a patient given nivolumab and ipilimumab in sequence. Source of these receptors: a human donor with melanoma. The CDR3 runs from the conserved cysteine through the conserved F or W. A D gene is named only where the DNA matches it firmly. Not every row has a clone size; where given, it reads once, few, many or a size class.

D,V,J,length,size,DNA,CDR3
-,TRBV5-4,TRBJ2-5,13,-,TGTGCCAGCAGCTTGGGCCCAATATGGGAGCAGTACTTC,CASSLGPIWEQYF
TRBD2,TRBV5-6,TRBJ2-7,14,-,TGTGCCAGCAGCCAACAGACTAGCGGGAGCGAGCAGTACTTC,CASSQQTSGSEQYF
TRBD1,TRBV27,TRBJ2-7,14,-,TGTGCCAGCAGATCGGGACAGCGGTTAGGAGAGCAGTACTTC,CASRSGQRLGEQYF
-,TRBV2,TRBJ2-7,10,once,TGTGCCCCGTCCCCCTACGAGCAGTACTTC,CAPSPYEQYF
-,TRBV7-9,TRBJ2-7,15,-,TGTGCCAGCAGCTTAGATGAGGCGGGTTCCTACGAGCAGTACTTC,CASSLDEAGSYEQYF
-,TRBV27,TRBJ2-5,14,-,TGTGCCAGCAGGCCCCGACACTACCAAGAGACCCAGTACTTC,CASRPRHYQETQYF
-,TRBV7-9,TRBJ1-2,15,-,TGCGCCAGCAGCTTGAGGGGAGGTTGGGTCGATGGCTACACCTTC,CASSLRGGWVDGYTF
-,TRBV27,TRBJ2-5,14,-,TGTGCCAGCAGTAGACAGCCAGGTGGTGGGACCCAGTACTTC,CASSRQPGGGTQYF
-,TRBV10-3,TRBJ1-3,15,medium-sized,TGTGCCATCAGTGAGACAGAGAGCTCTGGAAACACCATATATTTT,CAISETESSGNTIYF
TRBD1,TRBV29-1,TRBJ2-7,13,-,TGCAGCGTTGGGGACAGGGTCCTCTACGAGCAGTACTTC,CSVGDRVLYEQYF
-,TRBV9,TRBJ2-7,14,-,TGTGCCAGCAGCCCAGGACACAATTCCTACGAGCAGTACTTC,CASSPGHNSYEQYF
TRBD1,TRBV5-5,TRBJ2-7,14,-,TGTGCCAGCAGCTTGGAGGGGGCGTGGTACGAGCAGTACTTC,CASSLEGAWYEQYF
-,TRBV12-5,TRBJ2-7,12,-,TGTGCTAGTGGTTTGGCAGACTACGAGCAGTACTTC,CASGLADYEQYF
TRBD2,TRBV5-8,TRBJ2-1,16,-,TGTGCCAGCAGCGGGGGCGGGGGGACAATGGACAATGAGCAGTTCTTC,CASSGGGGTMDNEQFF
-,TRBV23-1,TRBJ2-1,16,-,TGCGCCAGCAGTCAATTTTATGGGGCCCTACACAATGAGCAGTTCTTC,CASSQFYGALHNEQFF
TRBD2,TRBV4-3,TRBJ2-7,15,-,TGCGCCAGCAGCCAAGGGACTAGCGGGACCTACGAGCAGTACTTC,CASSQGTSGTYEQYF
TRBD1,TRBV12-5,TRBJ2-7,14,-,TGTGCTAGTGGTTTCGAGACAGGGTCCTACGAGCAGTACTTC,CASGFETGSYEQYF
TRBD1,TRBV5-1,TRBJ1-2,16,medium-sized,TGCGCCAGCAGTGCCAATCCCGGGACAGTCAACTATGGCTACACCTTC,CASSANPGTVNYGYTF
-,TRBV6-4,TRBJ2-3,16,-,TGTGCCAGCAGTGACGCGCCGGGGGGCACCACAGATACGCAGTATTTT,CASSDAPGGTTDTQYF
TRBD1,TRBV4-2,TRBJ2-7,15,-,TGTGCCAGCAGCCAAACCGACAGGGCGACATACGAGCAGTACTTC,CASSQTDRATYEQYF
-,TRBV28,TRBJ2-6,13,-,TGTGCCAGCAGTACTTCTGGGGCCAACGTCCTGACTTTC,CASSTSGANVLTF
-,TRBV9,TRBJ2-1,11,-,TGTGCCAGCAGAGGAGAGAATGAGCAGTTCTTC,CASRGENEQFF
-,TRBV27,TRBJ1-1,13,-,TGTGCCAGCAGTTTATCTGAGGGGGGGCCAGCTTTCTTT,CASSLSEGGPAFF
TRBD2,TRBV5-1,TRBJ2-1,17,-,TGCGCCAGCAGCCAGACGGCGGGACTAGCTTTATACAATGAGCAGTTCTTC,CASSQTAGLALYNEQFF